The TCR beta chain under discussion was sequenced for a study of memory B cells and T cells in multiple sclerosis. Some clones are missing from TCRdb's copy, which holds only in-frame ones; the method was immunoSEQ multiplex PCR. The sample carries tens of thousands of clones, 86% recorded once. As to this clone: Its antigen is undetermined.

Germline-derived CDR1 and CDR2 are MNHNS and SASEGT. This CDR3 region has 15 residues. V shed 4 bases, J shed 3 bases, and the junction held 7 bases outside the gene matches. CFSE-dim autoproliferating and CFSE-high non-proliferating T cells from unstimulated culture were sequenced separately. Pooled replicate wells came from around 50 million CFSE-labeled PBMCs cultured approximately seven days without stimulus. PBMCs were labeled with 0.5 to 0.65 uM CFSE and cultured without exogenous stimuli. The study, taken as a whole, reports: Normalization was needed because clone-set size differences affected shared clonotype counts.

The sequenced sample was PBMCs from blood kept in culture. V and J are TRBV6-1 and TRBJ1-2, with 8 positions matching TRBD1. The receptor's source is a human donor with multiple sclerosis. The DNA of the CDR3 is TGTGCCAGCAGTGCTCACAGACAGGGGTACTATGGCTACACCTTC. Translated: CASSAHRQGYYGYTF.